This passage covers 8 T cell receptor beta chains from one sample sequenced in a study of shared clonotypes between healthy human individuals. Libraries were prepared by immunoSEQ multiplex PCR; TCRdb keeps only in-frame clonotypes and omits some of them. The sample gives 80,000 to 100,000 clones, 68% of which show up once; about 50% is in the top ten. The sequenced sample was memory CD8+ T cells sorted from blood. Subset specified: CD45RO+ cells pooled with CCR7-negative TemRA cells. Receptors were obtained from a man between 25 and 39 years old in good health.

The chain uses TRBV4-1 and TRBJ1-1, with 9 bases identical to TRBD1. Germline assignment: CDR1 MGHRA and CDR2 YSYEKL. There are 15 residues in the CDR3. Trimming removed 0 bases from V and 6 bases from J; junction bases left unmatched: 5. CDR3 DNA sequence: TGCGCCAGCAGCCAAGATGAGGGGACAGGGTCTGAAGCTTTCTTT. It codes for CASSQDEGTGSEAFF.

Here the CDR3 reads CAISLYTFEEGYTF. The CDR3 nucleotides read TGTGCCATCAGTCTTTACACCTTCGAAGAGGGCTACACCTTC. This chain links TRBV10-3 with TRBJ1-2, with no clear D. Germline V gene data show CDR1 as ENHRY and CDR2 as SYGVKD. The CDR3 length is 14 residues. Trimming removed 5 bases from V and 8 bases from J, with 18 bases in between.

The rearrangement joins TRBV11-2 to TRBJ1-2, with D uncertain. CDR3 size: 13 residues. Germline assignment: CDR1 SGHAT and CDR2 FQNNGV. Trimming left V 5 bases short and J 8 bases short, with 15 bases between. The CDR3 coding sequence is TGTGCCAGCAGCAAGACCTCGGGAAGCGGCTACACCTTC. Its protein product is CASSKTSGSGYTF.

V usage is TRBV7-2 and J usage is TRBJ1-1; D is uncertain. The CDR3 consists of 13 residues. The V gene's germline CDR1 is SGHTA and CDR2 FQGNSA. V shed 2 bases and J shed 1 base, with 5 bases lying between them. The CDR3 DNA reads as TGTGCCAGCAGCTTATTAGGGAACACTGAAGCTTTCTTT. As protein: CASSLLGNTEAFF. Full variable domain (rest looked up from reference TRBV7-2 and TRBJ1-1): GAGVSQSPSNKVTEKGKDVELRCDPISGHTALYWYRQSLGQGLEFLIYFQGNSAPDKSGLPSDRFSAERTGGSVSTLTIQRTQQEDSAVYLCASSLLGNTEAFFGQGTRLTVV.

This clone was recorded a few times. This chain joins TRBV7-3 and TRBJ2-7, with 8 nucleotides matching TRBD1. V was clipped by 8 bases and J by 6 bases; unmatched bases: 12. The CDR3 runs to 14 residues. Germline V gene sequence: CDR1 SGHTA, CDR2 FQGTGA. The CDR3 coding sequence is TGTGCCAGCTCAAGGACAGGGTTGATGGGCGAGCAGTACTTC. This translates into CASSRTGLMGEQYF.

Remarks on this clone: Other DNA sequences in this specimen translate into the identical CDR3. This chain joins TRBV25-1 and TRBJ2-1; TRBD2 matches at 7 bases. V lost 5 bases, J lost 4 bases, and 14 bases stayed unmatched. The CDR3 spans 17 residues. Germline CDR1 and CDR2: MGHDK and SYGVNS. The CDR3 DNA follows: TGTGCCAGCAGTAGCTCACTAGCGCTCGATCATTACAATGAGCAGTTCTTC. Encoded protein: CASSSSLALDHYNEQFF.

The DNA for the CDR3 is TGTGCCAGCAGTCCATTCGGGACTAGCGGAGAGACCCAGTACTTC. Its translation: CASSPFGTSGETQYF. The rearrangement joins TRBV9 to TRBJ2-5; 11 nucleotides align to TRBD2. Germline trimming cut 5 bases from V and 4 bases from J; bases unmatched to any gene: 7. The germline V gene encodes CDR1 SGDLS and CDR2 YYNGEE. This CDR3 comprises 15 residues.

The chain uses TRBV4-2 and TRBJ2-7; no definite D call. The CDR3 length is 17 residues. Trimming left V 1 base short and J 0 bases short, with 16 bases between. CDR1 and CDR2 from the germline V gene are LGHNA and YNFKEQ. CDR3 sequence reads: CASSQALLRDNSYEQYF. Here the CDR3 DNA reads TGTGCCAGCAGCCAAGCCCTTTTGCGTGATAACTCCTACGAGCAGTACTTC.